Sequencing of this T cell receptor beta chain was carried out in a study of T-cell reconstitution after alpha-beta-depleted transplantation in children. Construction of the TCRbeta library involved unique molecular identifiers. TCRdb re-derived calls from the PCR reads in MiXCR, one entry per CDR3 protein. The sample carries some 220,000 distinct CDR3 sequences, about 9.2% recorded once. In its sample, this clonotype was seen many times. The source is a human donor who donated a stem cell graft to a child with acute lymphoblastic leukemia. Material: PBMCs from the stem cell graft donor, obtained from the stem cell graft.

The CDR3 DNA reads TGCGCCAGCAGCAGTGGACTAGCGGGGGAGACCCAGTACTTC. Its translation is CASSSGLAGETQYF. The chain has TRBV5-1 and TRBJ2-5; 12 bases are shared with TRBD2. The ends lost 4 bases at V and 5 bases at J; junction bases unmatched: 3. Per the germline V gene, CDR1 is SGHRS and CDR2 is YFSETQ. The length of the CDR3 is 14 residues. The full variable domain, its missing parts supplied by reference TRBV5-1 and TRBJ2-5, is KAGVTQTPRYLIKTRGQQVTLSCSPISGHRSVSWYQQTPGQGLQFLFEYFSETQRNKGNFPGRFSGRQFSNSRSEMNVSTLELGDSALYLCASSSGLAGETQYFGPGTRLLVL.